Listed below are T cell receptor beta chains from one sample, sequenced in a study of blood T cell repertoires in COVID-19. This table comes from immunoSEQ multiplex PCR, and its TCRdb copy is limited to in-frame clones, with some not included. This sample yields about 90,000 clones, of which about 90% are seen a single time; around 2% belongs to the top ten. Sequencing was carried out using peripheral blood. The receptors shown here come from a human donor with active COVID-19. The donor label of this sample is uncertain. The CDR3 runs from the conserved cysteine through the conserved F or W. A D gene is named only where the DNA matches it firmly. Clone size is shown for a subset of rows, as once, few, many or a class of expanded clone.

CDR3,DNA,size,J,V,D,length
CASSLDGSSEDYGYTF,TGTGCCAGCAGCTTAGATGGTAGTTCGGAGGACTATGGCTACACCTTC,.,TRBJ1-2,TRBV7-2,.,16
CASRPWASTDTQYF,TGTGCCAGCAGACCCTGGGCGAGCACAGATACGCAGTATTTT,once,TRBJ2-3,TRBV27,.,14
CASSQVSGSYEQYF,TGTGCCAGCAGCCAAGTATCCGGGTCCTACGAGCAGTACTTC,.,TRBJ2-7,TRBV3-1/TRBV3-2,.,14
CASSPGLAGSSYNEQFF,TGTGCCAGCAGCCCAGGACTAGCGGGGAGCTCCTACAATGAGCAGTTCTTC,.,TRBJ2-1,TRBV5-4,TRBD2,17
CASSGGGYEQYF,TGCGCCAGCAGCGGGGGAGGGTACGAGCAGTACTTC,.,TRBJ2-7,TRBV5-1,TRBD2,12
CASSSLLAGAPYEQYF,TGTGCCAGCAGTTCGCTACTAGCGGGGGCCCCCTACGAGCAGTACTTC,.,TRBJ2-7,TRBV28,TRBD2,16
CASSVTSVRRSNEKLFF,TGTGCCAGTAGTGTAACTTCGGTCCGGAGGTCTAATGAAAAACTGTTTTTT,.,TRBJ1-4,TRBV19,.,17
CVSWGLGGELFF,TGTGTCTCGTGGGGGCTGGGCGGGGAGCTGTTTTTT,.,TRBJ2-2,TRBV2,.,12
CASSPTPWVTDYGYTF,TGTGCCAGCAGCCCTACCCCCTGGGTAACAGACTATGGCTACACCTTC,.,TRBJ1-2,TRBV3-1/TRBV3-2,.,16
CASSLGSAATGGYTF,TGTGCCAGCAGCTTAGGCAGCGCGGCTACGGGAGGCTACACCTTC,.,TRBJ1-2,TRBV5-6,.,15
CASSYNTGRDTGELFF,TGTGCCAGCAGTTACAATACAGGGAGGGACACCGGGGAGCTGTTTTTT,.,TRBJ2-2,TRBV6-5,.,16
CASTLGTPDNEQFF,TGCGCCAGCACTTTAGGGACTCCCGACAATGAGCAGTTCTTC,.,TRBJ2-1,TRBV5-1,.,14
CASSLAWGAGGYTF,TGTGCCAGCAGCTTAGCGTGGGGCGCAGGAGGCTACACCTTC,.,TRBJ1-2,TRBV7-2,.,14
CASSRDRNNYGYTF,TGTGCCAGCAGCCGTGACAGGAATAACTATGGCTACACCTTC,once,TRBJ1-2,TRBV7-3,.,14
CASNPSSGNTEAFF,TGTGCCAGCAACCCCTCGTCGGGGAACACTGAAGCTTTCTTT,.,TRBJ1-1,TRBV6-5,.,14
CASRSGTGGYNYGYTF,TGTGCCAGCCGGTCCGGGACAGGGGGATATAACTATGGCTACACCTTC,once,TRBJ1-2,TRBV27,TRBD1,16
CASSGSGTGGGETQYF,TGTGCCAGCAGTGGTTCCGGGACAGGGGGCGGAGAGACCCAGTACTTC,.,TRBJ2-5,TRBV2,TRBD1,16
CASSYDRSSYNSPLHF,TGCGCCAGCAGCTATGACCGGAGCTCCTATAATTCACCCCTCCACTTT,.,TRBJ1-6,TRBV5-1,.,16
CASSEVGVGLQPQHF,TGTGCCAGCAGTGAAGTCGGGGTAGGGCTTCAGCCCCAGCATTTT,.,TRBJ1-5,TRBV6-1,.,15
CASSPLAGSTDTQYF,TGTGCCAGCTCACCCCTAGCGGGGAGCACAGATACGCAGTATTTT,.,TRBJ2-3,TRBV18,TRBD2,15
CSIRTGNTGELFF,TGCAGCATTAGGACAGGAAACACCGGGGAGCTGTTTTTT,.,TRBJ2-2,TRBV29-1,TRBD1,13
CASSQVEGGAPDTQYF,TGTGCCAGCAGCCAAGTAGAGGGGGGGGCCCCAGATACGCAGTATTTT,.,TRBJ2-3,TRBV3-1/TRBV3-2,.,16
CASSLGQGPSTGELFF,TGCGCCAGCAGCTTGGGACAGGGCCCATCCACCGGGGAGCTGTTTTTT,once,TRBJ2-2,TRBV5-1,TRBD1,16
CASSPGTAENSPLHF,TGCGCCAGCAGCCCCGGGACAGCCGAAAATTCACCCCTCCACTTT,.,TRBJ1-6,TRBV4-3,TRBD1,15
CASSLRPPGTGEKLFF,TGTGCCAGCAGCTTAAGGCCTCCAGGGACAGGAGAAAAACTGTTTTTT,.,TRBJ1-4,TRBV7-2,TRBD1,16
CASSQERDRERSYEQYF,TGTGCCAGCAGCCAAGAGAGGGACAGGGAGAGGTCCTACGAGCAGTACTTC,.,TRBJ2-7,TRBV4-2,TRBD1,17
CASSEDFRDTEAFF,TGTGCCAGCAGTGAGGACTTTCGGGACACTGAAGCTTTCTTT,.,TRBJ1-1,TRBV6-1,.,14
CASSLGTGGLGPISNQPQHF,TGTGCCAGCAGTTTAGGTACAGGTGGTCTCGGACCCATTAGCAATCAGCCCCAGCATTTT,.,TRBJ1-5,TRBV28,.,20